This T cell receptor (beta chain) is drawn from a study of cytomegalovirus exposure and HLA in healthy donors. On the study more broadly: The 95 to 150 validation repertoires used the same platform as the roughly 670 first-cohort repertoires, a later analysis reported. General observations from the study: Cytomegalovirus-associated TCR beta chains were listed, numbering some 150.

Between the trimmed V and J ends, which lost 1 base and 5 bases, there was a span of 16 bases. This CDR3 region has 16 residues. A remark on this clone: Its specificity is unknown.

Libraries were prepared by immunoSEQ multiplex PCR; TCRdb keeps only in-frame clonotypes and omits some of them. The table lists about 200,000 clones, 87% of them singletons. This chain links TRBV5-3 with TRBJ1-3; unclear D gene. TRBV5-3 is designated an ORF whose function remains uncertain. Specimen: PBMCs. This sequence originates from a young woman in good health and CMV-seropositive. The CDR3 coding sequence is TGTGCCAGAAGCTTGCATTACGGGAAGCCTAGAAACACCATATATTTT. This translates into CARSLHYGKPRNTIYF.